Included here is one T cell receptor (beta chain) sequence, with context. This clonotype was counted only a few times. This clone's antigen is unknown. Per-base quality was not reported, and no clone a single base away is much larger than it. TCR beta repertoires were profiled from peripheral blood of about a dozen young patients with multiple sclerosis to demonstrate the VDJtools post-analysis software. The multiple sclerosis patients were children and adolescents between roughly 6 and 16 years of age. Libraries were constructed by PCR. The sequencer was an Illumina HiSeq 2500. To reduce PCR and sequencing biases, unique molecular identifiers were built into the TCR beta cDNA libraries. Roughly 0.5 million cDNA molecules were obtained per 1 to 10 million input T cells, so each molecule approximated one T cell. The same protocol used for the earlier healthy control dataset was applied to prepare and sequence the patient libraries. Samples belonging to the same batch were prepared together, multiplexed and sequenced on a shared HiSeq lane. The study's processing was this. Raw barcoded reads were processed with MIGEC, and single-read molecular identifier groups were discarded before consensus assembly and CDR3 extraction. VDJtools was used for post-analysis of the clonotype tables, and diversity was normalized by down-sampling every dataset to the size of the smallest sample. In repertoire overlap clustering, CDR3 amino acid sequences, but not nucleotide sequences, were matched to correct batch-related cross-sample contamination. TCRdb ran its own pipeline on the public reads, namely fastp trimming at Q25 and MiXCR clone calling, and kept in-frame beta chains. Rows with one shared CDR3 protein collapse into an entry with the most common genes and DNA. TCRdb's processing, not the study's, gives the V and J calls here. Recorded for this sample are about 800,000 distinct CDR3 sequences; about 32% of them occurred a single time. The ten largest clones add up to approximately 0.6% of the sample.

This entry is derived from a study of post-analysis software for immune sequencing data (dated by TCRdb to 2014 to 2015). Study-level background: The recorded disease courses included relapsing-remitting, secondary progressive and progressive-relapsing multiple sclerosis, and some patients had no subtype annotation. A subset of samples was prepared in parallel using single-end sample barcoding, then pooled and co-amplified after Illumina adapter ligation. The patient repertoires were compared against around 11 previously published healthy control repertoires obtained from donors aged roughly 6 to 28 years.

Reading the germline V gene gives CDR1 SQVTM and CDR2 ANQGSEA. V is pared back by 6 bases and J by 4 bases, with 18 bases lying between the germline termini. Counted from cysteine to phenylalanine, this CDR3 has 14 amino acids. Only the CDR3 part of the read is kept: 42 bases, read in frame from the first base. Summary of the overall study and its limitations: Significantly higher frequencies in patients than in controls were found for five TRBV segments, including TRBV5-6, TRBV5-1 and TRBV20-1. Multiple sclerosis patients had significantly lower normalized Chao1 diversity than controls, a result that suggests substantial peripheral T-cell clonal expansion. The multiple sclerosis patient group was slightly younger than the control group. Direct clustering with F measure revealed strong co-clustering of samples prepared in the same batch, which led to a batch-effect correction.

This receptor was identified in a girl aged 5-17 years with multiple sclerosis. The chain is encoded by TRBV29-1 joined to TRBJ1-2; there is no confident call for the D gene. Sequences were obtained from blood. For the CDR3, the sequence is CSVPEHRLRYGYTF. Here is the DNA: TGCAGCGTCCCGGAACACCGACTACGCTATGGCTACACCTTC. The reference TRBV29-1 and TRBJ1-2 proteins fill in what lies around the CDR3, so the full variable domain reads SAVISQKPSRDICQRGTSLTIQCQVDSQVTMMFWYRQQPGQSLTLIATANQGSEATYESGFVIDKFPISRPNLTFSTLTVSNMSPEDSSIYLCSVPEHRLRYGYTFGSGTRLTVV.